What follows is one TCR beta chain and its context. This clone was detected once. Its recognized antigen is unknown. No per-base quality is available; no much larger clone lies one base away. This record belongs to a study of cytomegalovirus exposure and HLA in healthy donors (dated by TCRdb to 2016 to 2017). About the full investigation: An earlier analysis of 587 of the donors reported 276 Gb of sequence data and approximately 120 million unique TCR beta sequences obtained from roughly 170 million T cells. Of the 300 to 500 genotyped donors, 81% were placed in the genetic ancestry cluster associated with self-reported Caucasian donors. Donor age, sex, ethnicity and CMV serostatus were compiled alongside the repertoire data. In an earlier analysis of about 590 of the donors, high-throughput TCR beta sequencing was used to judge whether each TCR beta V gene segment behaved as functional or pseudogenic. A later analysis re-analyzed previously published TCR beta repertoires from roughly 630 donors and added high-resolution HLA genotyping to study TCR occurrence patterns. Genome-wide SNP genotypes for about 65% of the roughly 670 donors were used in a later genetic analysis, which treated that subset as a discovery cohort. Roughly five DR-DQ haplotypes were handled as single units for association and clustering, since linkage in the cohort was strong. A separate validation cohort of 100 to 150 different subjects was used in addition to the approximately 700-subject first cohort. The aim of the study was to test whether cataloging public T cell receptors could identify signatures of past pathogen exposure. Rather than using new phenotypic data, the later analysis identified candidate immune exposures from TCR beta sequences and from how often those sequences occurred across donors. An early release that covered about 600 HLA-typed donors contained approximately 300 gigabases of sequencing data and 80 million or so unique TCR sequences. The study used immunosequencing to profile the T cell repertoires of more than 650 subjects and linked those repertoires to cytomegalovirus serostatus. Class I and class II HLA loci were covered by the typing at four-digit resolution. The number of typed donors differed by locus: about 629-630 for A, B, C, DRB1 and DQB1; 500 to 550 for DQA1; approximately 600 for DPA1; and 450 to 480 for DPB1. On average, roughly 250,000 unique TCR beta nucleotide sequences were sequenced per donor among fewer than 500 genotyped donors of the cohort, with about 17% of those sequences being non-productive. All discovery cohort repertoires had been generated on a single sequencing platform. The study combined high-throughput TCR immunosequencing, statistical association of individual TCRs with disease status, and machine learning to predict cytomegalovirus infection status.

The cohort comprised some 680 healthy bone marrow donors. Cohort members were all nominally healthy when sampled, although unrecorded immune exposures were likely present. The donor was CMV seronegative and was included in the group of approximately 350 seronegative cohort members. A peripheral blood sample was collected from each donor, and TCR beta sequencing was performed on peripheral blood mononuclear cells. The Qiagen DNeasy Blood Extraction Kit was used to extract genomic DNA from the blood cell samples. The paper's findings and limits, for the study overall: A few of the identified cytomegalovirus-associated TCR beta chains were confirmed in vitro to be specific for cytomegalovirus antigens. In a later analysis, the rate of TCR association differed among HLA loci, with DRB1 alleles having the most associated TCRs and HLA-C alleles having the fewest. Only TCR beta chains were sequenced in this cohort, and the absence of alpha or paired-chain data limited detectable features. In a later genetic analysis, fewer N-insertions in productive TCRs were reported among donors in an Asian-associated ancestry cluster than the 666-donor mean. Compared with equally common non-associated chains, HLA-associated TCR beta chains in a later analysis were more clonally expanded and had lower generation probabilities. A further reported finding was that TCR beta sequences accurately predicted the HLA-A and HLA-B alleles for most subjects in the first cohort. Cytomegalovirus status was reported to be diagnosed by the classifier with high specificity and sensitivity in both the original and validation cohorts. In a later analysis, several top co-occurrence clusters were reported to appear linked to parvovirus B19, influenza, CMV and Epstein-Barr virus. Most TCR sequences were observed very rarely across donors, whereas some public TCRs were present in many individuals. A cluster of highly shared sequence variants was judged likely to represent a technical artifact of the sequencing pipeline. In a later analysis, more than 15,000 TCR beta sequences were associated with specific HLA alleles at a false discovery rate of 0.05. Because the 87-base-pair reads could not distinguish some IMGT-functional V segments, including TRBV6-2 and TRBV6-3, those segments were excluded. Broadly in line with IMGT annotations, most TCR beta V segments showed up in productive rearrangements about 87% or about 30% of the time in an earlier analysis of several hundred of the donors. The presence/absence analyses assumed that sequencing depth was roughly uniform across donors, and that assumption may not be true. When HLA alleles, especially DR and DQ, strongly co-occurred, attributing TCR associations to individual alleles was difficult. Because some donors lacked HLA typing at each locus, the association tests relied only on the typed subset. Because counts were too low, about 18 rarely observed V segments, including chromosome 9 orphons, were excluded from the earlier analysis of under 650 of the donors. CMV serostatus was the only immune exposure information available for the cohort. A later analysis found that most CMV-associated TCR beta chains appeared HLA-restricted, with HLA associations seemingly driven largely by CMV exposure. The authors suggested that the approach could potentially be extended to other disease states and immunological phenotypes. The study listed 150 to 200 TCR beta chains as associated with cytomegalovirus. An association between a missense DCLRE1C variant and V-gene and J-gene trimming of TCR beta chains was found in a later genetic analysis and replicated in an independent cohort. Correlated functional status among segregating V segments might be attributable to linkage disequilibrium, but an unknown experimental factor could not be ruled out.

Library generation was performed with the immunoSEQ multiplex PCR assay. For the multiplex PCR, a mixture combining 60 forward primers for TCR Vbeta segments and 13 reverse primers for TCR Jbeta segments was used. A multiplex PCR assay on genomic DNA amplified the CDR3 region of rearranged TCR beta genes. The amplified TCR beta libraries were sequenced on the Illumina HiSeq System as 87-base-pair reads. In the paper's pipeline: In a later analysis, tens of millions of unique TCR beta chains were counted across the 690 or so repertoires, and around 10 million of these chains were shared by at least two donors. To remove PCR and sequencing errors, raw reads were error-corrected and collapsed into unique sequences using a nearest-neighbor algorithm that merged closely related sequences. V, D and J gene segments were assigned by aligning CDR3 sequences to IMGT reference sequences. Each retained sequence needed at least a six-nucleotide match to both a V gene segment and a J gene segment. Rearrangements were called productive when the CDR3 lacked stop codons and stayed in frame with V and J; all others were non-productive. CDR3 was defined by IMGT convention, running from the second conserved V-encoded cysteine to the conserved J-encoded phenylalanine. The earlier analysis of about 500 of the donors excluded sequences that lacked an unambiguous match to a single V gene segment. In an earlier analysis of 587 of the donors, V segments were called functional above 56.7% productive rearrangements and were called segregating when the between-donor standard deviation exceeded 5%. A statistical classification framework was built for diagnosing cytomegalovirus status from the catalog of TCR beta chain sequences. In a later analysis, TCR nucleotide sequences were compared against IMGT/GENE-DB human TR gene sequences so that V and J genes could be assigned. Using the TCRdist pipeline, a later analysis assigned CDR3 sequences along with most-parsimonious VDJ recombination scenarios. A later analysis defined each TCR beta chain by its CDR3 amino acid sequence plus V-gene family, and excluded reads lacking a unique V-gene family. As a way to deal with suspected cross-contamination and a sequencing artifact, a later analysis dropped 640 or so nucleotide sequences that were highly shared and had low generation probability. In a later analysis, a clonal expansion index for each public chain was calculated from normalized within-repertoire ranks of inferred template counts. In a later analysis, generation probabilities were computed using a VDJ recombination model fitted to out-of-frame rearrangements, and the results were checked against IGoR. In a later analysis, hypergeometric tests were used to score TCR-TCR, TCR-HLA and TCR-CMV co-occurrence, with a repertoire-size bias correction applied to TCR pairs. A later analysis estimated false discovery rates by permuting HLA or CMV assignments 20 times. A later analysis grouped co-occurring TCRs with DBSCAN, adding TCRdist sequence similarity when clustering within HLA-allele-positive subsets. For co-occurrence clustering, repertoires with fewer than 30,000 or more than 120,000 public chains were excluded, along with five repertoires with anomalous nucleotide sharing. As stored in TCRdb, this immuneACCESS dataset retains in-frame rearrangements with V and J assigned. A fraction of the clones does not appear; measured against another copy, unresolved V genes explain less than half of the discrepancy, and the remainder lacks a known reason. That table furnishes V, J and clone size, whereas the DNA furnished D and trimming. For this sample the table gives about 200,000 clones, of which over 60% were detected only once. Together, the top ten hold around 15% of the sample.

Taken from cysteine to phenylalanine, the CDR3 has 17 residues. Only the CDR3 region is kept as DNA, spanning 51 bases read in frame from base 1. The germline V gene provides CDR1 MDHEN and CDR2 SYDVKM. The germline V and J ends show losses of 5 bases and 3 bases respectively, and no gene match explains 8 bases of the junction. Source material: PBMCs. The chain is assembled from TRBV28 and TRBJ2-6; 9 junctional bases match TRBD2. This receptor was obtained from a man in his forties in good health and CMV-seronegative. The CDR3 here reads CASSPRAGGLGANVLTF. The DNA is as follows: TGTGCCAGCAGTCCACGGGCGGGGGGGCTTGGGGCCAACGTCCTGACTTTC.